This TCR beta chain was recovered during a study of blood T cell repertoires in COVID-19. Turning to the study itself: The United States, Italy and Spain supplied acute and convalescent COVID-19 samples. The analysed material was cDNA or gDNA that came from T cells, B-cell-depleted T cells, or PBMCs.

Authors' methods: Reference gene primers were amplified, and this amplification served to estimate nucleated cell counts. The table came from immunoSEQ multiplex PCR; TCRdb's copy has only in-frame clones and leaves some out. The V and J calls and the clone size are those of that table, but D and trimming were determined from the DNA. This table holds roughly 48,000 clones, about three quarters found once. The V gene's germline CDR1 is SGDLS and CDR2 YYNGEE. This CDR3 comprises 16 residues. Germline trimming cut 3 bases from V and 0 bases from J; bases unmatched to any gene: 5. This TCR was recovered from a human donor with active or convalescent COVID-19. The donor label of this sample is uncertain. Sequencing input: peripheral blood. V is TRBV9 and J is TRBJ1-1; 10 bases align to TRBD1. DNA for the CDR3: TGTGCCAGCAGCGCCGGGACAGGGGCCTTGAACACTGAAGCTTTCTTT. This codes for CASSAGTGALNTEAFF.